Presented here are 30 T cell receptor beta chains from one specimen sequenced in a study of T cells in localized non-small cell lung cancer. Some clones are missing from TCRdb's copy, which holds only in-frame ones; the method was immunoSEQ multiplex PCR. Of just over 70,000 clones in the sample, roughly 90% were seen once. This material consisted of peripheral blood, taken before any cancer treatment. The receptors shown here come from a male donor aged 60 or over with stage III squamous cell lung carcinoma.

The chain is built from TRBV10-2 and TRBJ1-2, with D perhaps TRBD1 (6 bases). The CDR3 sequence is 16 residues long. CDR1 and CDR2 (germline): WSHSY, SAAADI. Trimming removed 3 bases at V and 0 bases at J, with 14 bases between. The CDR3 loop reads CASSEYVGHANYGYTF. The CDR3, as DNA: TGCGCCAGCAGTGAATATGTGGGACACGCTAACTATGGCTACACCTTC.

The CDR3: CAGGARDNQPQHF. As DNA, the CDR3 is TGTGCGGGGGGGGCGCGTGACAATCAGCCCCAGCATTTT. The V and J genes are TRBV6-1 and TRBJ1-5; weak D call: TRBD1 (6 bases). The CDR3 covers 13 residues. Germline V gives CDR1 MNHNS, CDR2 SASEGT.

This chain links TRBV4-1 with TRBJ1-2, with TRBD1 identical over 9 bases. The CDR3 length is 15 residues. CDR1 MGHRA and CDR2 YSYEKL come from the germline V gene. J was trimmed by 6 bases and V by 2 bases; bases with no gene match: 7. The CDR3 nucleotides read TGCGCCAGCAGCCAACTATACAGGGGGCGGGATGGCTACACCTTC. Translated: CASSQLYRGRDGYTF.

This chain connects TRBV27 to TRBJ1-1; 9 bases map to TRBD1. V lost 5 bases and J lost 4; bases outside the gene matches: 2. Germline loops: CDR1 MNHEY, CDR2 SMNVEV (reference sequence). The CDR3 is 13 amino acids. CDR3 protein: CASSHRGPTEAFF. In DNA, the CDR3 is TGTGCCAGCAGTCACAGGGGGCCCACTGAAGCTTTCTTT.

V is TRBV11-2 and J is TRBJ2-1; the match to TRBD2 covers 14 bases. The CDR3 is made up of 15 amino acids. The trim removed 3 bases at V and 10 bases at J, leaving 5 bases unmatched. Germline V CDR1 and CDR2: SGHAT, FQNNGV. The CDR3 DNA follows: TGTGCCAGCAGCTTGACTAGCGGGGGGGCCGGGGAGCAGTTCTTC. Protein: CASSLTSGGAGEQFF. Full variable domain (missing parts from reference TRBV11-2 and TRBJ2-1): EAGVAQSPRYKIIEKRQSVAFWCNPISGHATLYWYQQILGQGPKLLIQFQNNGVVDDSQLPKDRFSAERLKGVDSTLKIQPAKLEDSAVYLCASSLTSGGAGEQFFGPGTRLTVL.

V is TRBV7-2 and J is TRBJ2-7; 9 nucleotides match TRBD2. This CDR3 spans 15 amino acids. V shed 2 bases and J 6 bases; nucleotides not matched to a gene: 8. Looked up from germline, CDR1 is SGHTA and CDR2 is FQGNSA. This CDR3 reads CASSLTAGGPLEQYF. DNA of the CDR3: TGTGCCAGCAGCTTAACGGCGGGGGGGCCCCTCGAGCAGTACTTC.

The DNA for the CDR3 is TGTGCCATCAGTGTCGACGGTTTTGTCACTGAAGCTTTCTTT. It codes for CAISVDGFVTEAFF. This chain joins TRBV10-3 and TRBJ1-1; the D is unclear. The ends were cut back, 4 bases at V and 4 bases at J, with 13 bases in the middle. Germline V gene data show CDR1 as ENHRY and CDR2 as SYGVKD. This CDR3 region has 14 residues.

About this clone: This may be a read error: a much more frequent sequence differs by one nucleotide. The chain has TRBV27 and TRBJ1-6, with 9 nucleotides matching TRBD1. This CDR3 has 17 amino acids. Per germline, CDR1 MNHEY and CDR2 SMNVEV (reference sequence). This CDR3 is CANSLTGQGLYNSPLHF. The CDR3 bases are TGTGCCAACAGTTTAACGGGACAGGGTCTTTATAATTCACCCCTCCACTTT.

For this clone: Its ends do not fully match the called genes, so a read error is possible. This chain links TRBV6-4 with TRBJ2-7, with 12 bases lining up with TRBD1. CDR3 length: 15 residues. Germline V gives CDR1 MRHNA, CDR2 SNTAGT. The CDR3 reads CAISISGQGAGEQYF. The CDR3 DNA sequence: TGTGCCATCAGTATCTCGGGACAGGGGGCCGGCGAGCAGTACTTC.

The rearrangement links TRBV30 to TRBJ2-1; D is undetermined. There are 15 residues in the CDR3. Germline V lookup: CDR1 GTSNPN, CDR2 SVGIG (reference sequence). The V gene lost 0 bases and the J gene lost 0 bases, with 9 bases spanning the gap. CDR3 region: CAWSVRTSSYNEQFF. In DNA form, the CDR3 reads TGTGCCTGGAGTGTGCGGACGAGCTCCTACAATGAGCAGTTCTTC. The entire variable domain, with the rest obtained from reference TRBV30 and TRBJ2-1, is as follows: SQTIHQWPATLVQPVGSPLSLECTVEGTSNPNLYWYRQAAGRGLQLLFYSVGIGQISSEVPQNLSASRPQDRQFILSSKKLLLSDSGFYLCAWSVRTSSYNEQFFGPGTRLTVL.

The chain recombines TRBV19 with TRBJ2-7, with D possibly TRBD2 on 5 matching bases. Germline V gene sequence: CDR1 LNHDA, CDR2 SQIVND (reference sequence). There are 14 residues in the CDR3. V lost 8 bases and J lost 3, with 17 bases in between. The CDR3 sequence is CASRIRTGSYEQYF. The CDR3 DNA reads TGTGCCAGTCGGATTCGTACGGGGAGCTACGAGCAGTACTTC.

V and J are TRBV2 and TRBJ2-5; TRBD1 aligns across 11 bases. This CDR3 region has 15 residues. After removal of 2 bases from V and 4 bases from J, the junction contained 3 bases not matched to a gene. Germline V CDR1 and CDR2: SNHLY, FYNNEI. For the CDR3, the DNA is TGTGCCAGCAGTGAAAGGGGGACAGGGGGAGAGACCCAGTACTTC. Amino acid sequence: CASSERGTGGETQYF. The full variable domain, with the rest looked up from reference TRBV2 and TRBJ2-5, is EPEVTQTPSHQVTQMGQEVILRCVPISNHLYFYWYRQILGQKVEFLVSFYNNEISEKSEIFDDQFSVERPDGSNFTLKIRSTKLEDSAMYFCASSERGTGGETQYFGPGTRLLVL.

This clone has only one observation. V is TRBV6-1 and J is TRBJ1-6; TRBD1 might be the D (6 bases). The CDR3 contains 15 residues. The germline V gene has CDR1 MNHNS and CDR2 SASEGT. Trimming shortened V by 6 bases and J by 9 bases, and 18 bases separated the two germline ends. As DNA, the CDR3 is TGTGCCAGCAGCTTGGACAGAGAAGGGAGTTCACCCCTCCACTTT. Translating gives CASSLDREGSSPLHF.

V and J are TRBV6-5 and TRBJ2-3; TRBD2 aligns across 7 bases. This CDR3 is built from 15 residues. With 2 bases clipped from V and 4 bases from J, the junction kept 6 bases outside the gene matches. Germline V gene lookup returns CDR1 MNHEY and CDR2 SVGAGI. The DNA of the CDR3 is TGTGCCAGCAGTTACACGGGGGGAACGGCAGATACGCAGTATTTT. The encoded protein is CASSYTGGTADTQYF.

The gene calls are TRBV19 and TRBJ1-2, with a tentative D call TRBD1 (6 bases). This CDR3 contains 17 residues. Germline V lookup: CDR1 LNHDA, CDR2 SQIVND (reference sequence). V dropped 4 bases and J dropped 4 bases, with 22 bases sitting between them. DNA for the CDR3: TGTGCCAGTAGTACCCCGCCTACAGGGACCGGAGCCTATGGCTACACCTTC. This encodes CASSTPPTGTGAYGYTF.

This chain uses TRBV2 with TRBJ2-6; 7 positions agree with TRBD2. With V trimmed by 7 bases and J by 6 bases, 12 bases remained unmatched. The germline gives CDR1 SNHLY, CDR2 FYNNEI. The CDR3 is made up of 16 amino acids. The CDR3 sequence is CASNLVWGGEANVLTF. The CDR3 nucleotides read TGTGCCAGCAATCTGGTTTGGGGGGGAGAGGCCAACGTCCTGACTTTC. Variable domain in full (rest from reference TRBV2 and TRBJ2-6): EPEVTQTPSHQVTQMGQEVILRCVPISNHLYFYWYRQILGQKVEFLVSFYNNEISEKSEIFDDQFSVERPDGSNFTLKIRSTKLEDSAMYFCASNLVWGGEANVLTFGAGSRLTVL.

The chain has TRBV13 and TRBJ1-1; D gene ambiguous. Trimming shortened V by 2 bases and J by 1 base, and 5 bases separated the two germline ends. This CDR3 region has 13 residues. The germline CDR1 and CDR2 sequences are PRHDT and FYEKMQ (reference sequence). The CDR3 is CASSLRENTEAFF. CDR3 bases: TGTGCCAGCAGCTTAAGAGAGAACACTGAAGCTTTCTTT. Filled out from reference TRBV13 and TRBJ1-1, the complete variable domain reads AAGVIQSPRHLIKEKRETATLKCYPIPRHDTVYWYQQGPGQDPQFLISFYEKMQSDKGSIPDRFSAQQFSDYHSELNMSSLELGDSALYFCASSLRENTEAFFGQGTRLTVV.

The V gene is TRBV11-2, the J gene TRBJ1-4, with D possibly matching TRBD1 (6 bases). There are 15 residues in the CDR3. The germline gives CDR1 SGHAT, CDR2 FQNNGV. V was pared by 1 base and J by 6 bases, with 12 bases between. The CDR3 coding sequence is TGTGCCAGCAGCTTAGGTGGGGGGGCTCATGAAAAACTGTTTTTT. Its protein is CASSLGGGAHEKLFF. Based on the CDR3 plus reference TRBV11-2 and TRBJ1-4, the full variable domain is EAGVAQSPRYKIIEKRQSVAFWCNPISGHATLYWYQQILGQGPKLLIQFQNNGVVDDSQLPKDRFSAERLKGVDSTLKIQPAKLEDSAVYLCASSLGGGAHEKLFFGSGTQLSVL.

The chain joins TRBV5-1 to TRBJ1-1; D remains ambiguous. Germline V gene data show CDR1 as SGHRS and CDR2 as YFSETQ. The CDR3 has 13 residues. Deletions cut 1 base from V and 4 bases from J, with 8 bases between. The CDR3 coding sequence is TGCGCCAGCAGCTTGCGTTTGTCCACTGAAGCTTTCTTT. Translating it yields CASSLRLSTEAFF.

The chain combines TRBV9 with TRBJ2-3; perhaps TRBD1 as D (6 bases). CDR3 length equals 15 residues. V was shortened by 0 bases and J by 5 bases, with 13 bases between the two germline ends. The germline V gene encodes CDR1 SGDLS and CDR2 YYNGEE. CDR3 bases: TGTGCCAGCAGCGTAGGACAGGCAAATATAGATACGCAGTATTTT. It is translated as CASSVGQANIDTQYF.

The chain carries TRBV6-1 and TRBJ1-6; 10 bases are shared with TRBD1. CDR1 and CDR2 from the germline V gene are MNHNS and SASEGT. The CDR3 sequence is 16 residues long. J was trimmed by 8 bases and V by 1 base; bases with no gene match: 5. In DNA, the CDR3 is TGTGCCAGCAGTGAAGTTTGGGGGACAGGGGATTCACCCCTCCACTTT. It is translated as CASSEVWGTGDSPLHF.

The chain couples TRBV18 to TRBJ2-2; 8 nucleotides align to TRBD1. The CDR3 runs to 15 residues. The germline gives CDR1 KGHSH, CDR2 LQKENI. After removal of 3 bases from V and 1 base from J, the junction contained 1 base not matched to a gene. The CDR3 sequence is CASSPDRGNTGELFF. CDR3 DNA: TGTGCCAGCTCACCTGACAGGGGGAACACCGGGGAGCTGTTTTTT. The variable domain in full, completed from reference TRBV18 and TRBJ2-2, reads NAGVMQNPRHLVRRRGQEARLRCSPMKGHSHVYWYRQLPEEGLKFMVYLQKENIIDESGMPKERFSAEFPKEGPSILRIQQVVRGDSAAYFCASSPDRGNTGELFFGEGSRLTVL.

This chain links TRBV6-5 with TRBJ1-5; 8 positions agree with TRBD1. CDR1 is MNHEY, CDR2 SVGAGI, per germline. The CDR3 consists of 13 residues. After removal of 6 bases from V and 6 bases from J, the junction contained 4 bases not matched to a gene. The DNA for the CDR3 is TGTGCCAGCAGCGCACAGGGGGTTCAGCCCCAGCATTTT. As protein: CASSAQGVQPQHF.

V gene TRBV28 combines with J gene TRBJ2-5, with a weak D call TRBD2 (5 bases). CDR1 and CDR2 from the germline V gene are MDHEN and SYDVKM. This CDR3 comprises 13 residues. V lost 9 bases to trimming and J lost 5 bases, with 16 bases between them. This CDR3 reads CASTEKRGETQYF. CDR3 nucleotides: TGTGCCAGTACGGAGAAGCGAGGGGAGACCCAGTACTTC.

The CDR3 region is CASSPRAQGTDTQYF. CDR3 in DNA: TGTGCCAGCAGCCCGAGGGCTCAGGGGACAGATACGCAGTATTTT. The chain couples TRBV7-8 to TRBJ2-3, with D perhaps matching TRBD1 (6 bases). CDR3 length: 15 residues. Germline V lookup: CDR1 SGHVS, CDR2 FQNEAQ. V lost 5 bases and J lost 3, with 15 bases in between.

The table lists this clone with a count of one. This chain connects TRBV5-1 to TRBJ2-3, with D hard to call. There are 15 residues in the CDR3. In germline, CDR1 is SGHRS, CDR2 YFSETQ. The V end lost 0 bases, the J end lost 2 bases, and 10 bases lay between the germline ends. The DNA of the CDR3 is TGCGCCAGCAGCTTGGTCGGGTCCAACACAGATACGCAGTATTTT. Translating it yields CASSLVGSNTDTQYF.

The rearrangement joins TRBV14 to TRBJ2-6; 7 positions match TRBD1. Germline V CDR1 and CDR2: SGHDN, FVKESK. This CDR3 contains 18 residues. V shed 1 base and J 2 bases; nucleotides not matched to a gene: 8. CDR3 DNA sequence: TGTGCCAGCAGCCAAGTTCCGGGACAGCGAACTGGGGCCAACGTCCTGACTTTC. Residues: CASSQVPGQRTGANVLTF.

This chain connects TRBV9 to TRBJ2-1; 7 bases fit TRBD1. The CDR3 runs 15 residues. In germline, CDR1 is SGDLS, CDR2 YYNGEE. J was trimmed by 0 bases and V by 4 bases; bases with no gene match: 4. The CDR3 sequence: CASSPRQGSYNEQFF. The CDR3, as DNA: TGTGCCAGCAGCCCGCGACAGGGCTCCTACAATGAGCAGTTCTTC.

The chain is built from TRBV11-1 and TRBJ2-5; D is perhaps TRBD2 (8 bases). Germline-derived CDR1 and CDR2 are SGHAT and FQDESV (reference sequence). Trimming pared 6 bases from V and 5 bases from J, leaving 25 bases between. The CDR3 has 17 amino acids. CDR3 protein: CASRPRTGRGPGETQYF. The CDR3 coding sequence is TGTGCCAGCAGACCACGCACCGGGAGGGGGCCGGGGGAGACCCAGTACTTC.

The genes are TRBV5-1 and TRBJ2-6; D remains unclear. The CDR3 has 15 residues. The germline CDR1 and CDR2 sequences are SGHRS and YFSETQ. Trimming removed 0 bases at V and 2 bases at J, with 6 bases between. The CDR3 DNA reads as TGCGCCAGCAGCTTGGCCACTCCTGGGGCCAACGTCCTGACTTTC. This codes for CASSLATPGANVLTF.